One sample yielded the 2 T cell receptor beta chains listed below, sequenced in a study of blood T cell repertoires in COVID-19. Profiled with immunoSEQ multiplex PCR; TCRdb holds only in-frame clones, not every one. This table holds roughly 88,000 clones, around nine tenths found once. Sequencing was done on a sample of peripheral blood. The receptors here all came from a woman aged 55-69 years with COVID-19, enrolled during active disease.

The chain combines TRBV18 with TRBJ1-5; tentative D call: TRBD1 (5 bases). The CDR3 is made up of 18 amino acids. Germline lookup yields CDR1 KGHSH and CDR2 LQKENI. Deletions cut 5 bases from V and 0 bases from J, with 20 bases between. This CDR3 reads CASSLRGRALGSNQPQHF. CDR3 DNA sequence: TGTGCCAGCTCATTAAGAGGCAGGGCATTGGGTAGCAATCAGCCCCAGCATTTT. The variable domain in full, completed from reference TRBV18 and TRBJ1-5, reads NAGVMQNPRHLVRRRGQEARLRCSPMKGHSHVYWYRQLPEEGLKFMVYLQKENIIDESGMPKERFSAEFPKEGPSILRIQQVVRGDSAAYFCASSLRGRALGSNQPQHFGDGTRLSIL.

The chain joins TRBV6-5 to TRBJ2-5, with D hard to call. The germline V gene encodes CDR1 MNHEY and CDR2 SVGAGI. V shed 4 bases and J shed 5 bases, with 11 bases lying between them. The CDR3 totals 13 residues. CDR3 nucleotide sequence: TGTGCCAGCAGTTCAAGCATCCGGGAGACCCAGTACTTC. Amino acids: CASSSSIRETQYF.